These T cell receptor beta chains were read from a single sample in a study of T-cell reconstitution after alpha-beta-depleted transplantation in children. From the PCR reads, TCRdb called clonotypes with MiXCR, one entry per CDR3 protein. The sample has some 600,000 distinct CDR3 sequences, 10% to 15% seen once. Sequenced material: PBMCs, mostly from graft donor cells, taken 360 days after TCRalphabeta/CD19-depleted stem cell transplant. The receptors derive from a male patient aged 5 to 17 who had a stem cell transplant for acute myeloid leukemia, so the T cells may come from the graft donor. CDR3s include the opening cysteine and the closing phenylalanine or tryptophan. Fields, in order: D gene, clone size, V gene, J gene, CDR3 DNA, CDR3 protein. A D gene is named only where the DNA matches it firmly. Part of the rows lack a size; the others show once, few, many or a class for expanded clones.

>TRBD2|-|TRBV7-2|TRBJ2-7
TGTGCCAGCAGTCTCTACGGGACTAGCGCCTCCTACGAGCAGTACTTC
CASSLYGTSASYEQYF
>-|few|TRBV10-3|TRBJ2-5
TGTGCCATCAGTGAGGGGGCTACCCAGTACTTC
CAISEGATQYF
>TRBD2|few|TRBV4-3|TRBJ2-3
TGCGCCAGCAGCCAAGGGGTTGTACTAGCGGGTGGAGATAGCACAGATACGCAGTATTTT
CASSQGVVLAGGDSTDTQYF
>-|many|TRBV7-2|TRBJ2-1
TGTGCCAGCAGCTTAAAGTTCCTAGTGTCATACAATGAGCAGTTCTTC
CASSLKFLVSYNEQFF
>-|few|TRBV20-1|TRBJ2-2
TGCAGTGCGCACGTCTCCATGAAACAGGAGCTGTTTTTT
CSAHVSMKQELFF
>-|few|TRBV28|TRBJ2-2
TGTGCCAGCAGTTCCCAGCCTTGGCGGACGAACACCGGGGAGCTGTTTTTT
CASSSQPWRTNTGELFF
>-|-|TRBV28|TRBJ2-1
TGTGCCAGCAGAGCGATCCGGGACTCCAATGAGCAGTTCTTC
CASRAIRDSNEQFF
>-|-|TRBV7-8|TRBJ2-3
TGTGCCAGCAACTCTGGCGGGAGCACAGATACGCAGTATTTT
CASNSGGSTDTQYF
>-|few|TRBV28|TRBJ2-7
TGTGCCAGCAGCTTAGCCCCCCCACTCTACGAGCAGTACTTC
CASSLAPPLYEQYF
>TRBD2|-|TRBV28|TRBJ2-3
TGTGCCAGCAGTGTCCGGGGGGGGAACACAGATACGCAGTATTTT
CASSVRGGNTDTQYF
>-|-|TRBV6-1|TRBJ2-7
TGTGCCAGCAGTGAAGCGCGCAGGGGCTCCTACGAGCAGTACTTC
CASSEARRGSYEQYF
>TRBD2|-|TRBV29-1|TRBJ2-1
TGCAGCGTCTGGACTAGTCTATCCTACAATGAGCAGTTCTTC
CSVWTSLSYNEQFF
>-|few|TRBV6-1|TRBJ2-2
TGTGCCAGCAGTGAGACCGTTCCCGGGGAGCTGTTTTTT
CASSETVPGELFF
>TRBD2|many|TRBV7-9|TRBJ2-5
TGTGCCAGCAGCGATCCCTTCGGACTAGCGGAGACCCAGTACTTC
CASSDPFGLAETQYF
>TRBD1|few|TRBV28|TRBJ2-6
TGTGCCAGCAGCCGAATTGAGGGACAGGGGCTGTCTGGGGCCAACGTCCTGACTTTC
CASSRIEGQGLSGANVLTF
>-|few|TRBV7-2|TRBJ2-3
TGTGCCAGCAGCCGTAGTGTTGATACGCAGTATTTT
CASSRSVDTQYF
>TRBD1|-|TRBV2|TRBJ2-1
TGTGCCAGCAGTCCCGGGGGACAGGGGGCTGATAATGAGCAGTTCTTC
CASSPGGQGADNEQFF
>-|-|TRBV25-1|TRBJ1-2
TGTGCCAGCAGTGAATCGGAGGGAGCACGAAACTATGGCTACACCTTC
CASSESEGARNYGYTF
>TRBD2|few|TRBV11-2|TRBJ2-7
TGTGCCAGTAGACTAGCCTCCTACGAGCAGTACTTC
CASRLASYEQYF
>-|-|TRBV20-1|TRBJ2-5
TGCAGTGCTAGTAAGGTTGGGGAGACCCAGTACTTC
CSASKVGETQYF
>TRBD2|many|TRBV19|TRBJ2-7
TGTGCCAGTGGACTAGCGGCAGGCGAGCAGTACTTC
CASGLAAGEQYF
>TRBD2|few|TRBV2|TRBJ2-5
TGTGCCAGCAGGGGGACTAGCGGGGAGACCCAGTACTTC
CASRGTSGETQYF
>TRBD2|few|TRBV20-1|TRBJ2-1
TGCAGTGCTATAACTAGCGGGAGAGATGAGCAGTTCTTC
CSAITSGRDEQFF
>-|few|TRBV12-3/TRBV12-4|TRBJ1-1
TGTGCCAGCAGTTTGGGTAGGGCGGGGGACACTGAAGCTTTCTTT
CASSLGRAGDTEAFF
>-|-|TRBV6-1|TRBJ1-1
TGTGCCAGCAGTCGACTTTGGGACAACTACACTGAAGCTTTCTTT
CASSRLWDNYTEAFF
>-|-|TRBV5-1|TRBJ2-5
TGCGCCAGCAGCCCAGACTGGAGGGAGACCCAGTACTTC
CASSPDWRETQYF
>TRBD2|many|TRBV4-2|TRBJ2-7
TGTGCCAGCAGCCAACCCAGGGGGACTAGCGTCTACGAGCAGTACTTC
CASSQPRGTSVYEQYF
>-|-|TRBV28|TRBJ1-5
TGTGCCAGCAGCGGGATAAAGCCCCAGCATTTT
CASSGIKPQHF
>-|-|TRBV29-1|TRBJ2-7
TGCAGCGTTTACGACAGTTCCTACGAGCAGTACTTC
CSVYDSSYEQYF
>TRBD2|-|TRBV12-3/TRBV12-4|TRBJ2-5
TGTGCCAGCAGTTCTTATATACCCGGACTAGCTTTAGCCGGCCGAGAGACCCAGTACTTC
CASSSYIPGLALAGRETQYF
>-|few|TRBV18|TRBJ2-2
TGTGCCAGCTCGCAAGAGGGGACCAGACACACCGGGGAGCTGTTTTTT
CASSQEGTRHTGELFF
>TRBD1|few|TRBV24-1|TRBJ2-1
TGTGCCACCAGTGATCGGGACAGGGGGTACAATGAGCAGTTCTTC
CATSDRDRGYNEQFF
>-|-|TRBV25-1|TRBJ2-2
TGTGCCACCCCGATCAGGCACGCAAGCGGGGAGCTGTTTTTT
CATPIRHASGELFF
>TRBD2|many|TRBV5-1|TRBJ2-7
TGCGCCAGCAGCTTGAGGACTAGCGGGAACTACGAGCAGTACTTC
CASSLRTSGNYEQYF
>TRBD2|-|TRBV20-1|TRBJ2-3
TGCAGTGCTAGCGGGACTAGCGGGAGCCACGGGGATACGCAGTATTTT
CSASGTSGSHGDTQYF
>TRBD2|-|TRBV12-3/TRBV12-4|TRBJ2-5
TGTGCCAGCACCGACGGCAAGCGGGAGTTAGAGACCCAGTACTTC
CASTDGKRELETQYF